The 17 T cell receptor beta chains below come from one sample, sequenced in a study of response to subunit inactivated influenza vaccine. TCRdb re-analysed the RT-PCR reads in MiXCR, keeping a single row per CDR3 protein. The sample carries 170,000 or so distinct CDR3 sequences, about 10% recorded once. The sample here was CD8+ T cells sorted from PBMCs, taken approximately 25 months after vaccination. Receptor source: a man between 45 and 75 years old who received an inactivated influenza vaccine.

The table lists this clonotype with a few counts. The V and J genes are TRBV9 and TRBJ2-7; no clear D. Germline lookup yields CDR1 SGDLS and CDR2 YYNGEE. V gave up 0 bases and J gave up 1 base, with 8 bases separating them. The length of the CDR3 is 14 residues. This CDR3 is CASSVDRVSYEQYF. CDR3 bases: TGTGCCAGCAGCGTAGATCGGGTATCCTACGAGCAGTACTTC. Using reference TRBV9 and TRBJ2-7 for the parts outside the CDR3, the full variable domain is DSGVTQTPKHLITATGQRVTLRCSPRSGDLSVYWYQQSLDQGLQFLIQYYNGEERAKGNILERFSAQQFPDLHSELNLSSLELGDSALYFCASSVDRVSYEQYFGPGTRLTVT.

The rearrangement joins TRBV28 to TRBJ2-5; TRBD1 agrees at 7 bases. The CDR3 has 14 residues. CDR1 and CDR2 from the germline V gene are MDHEN and SYDVKM. Trimming cost V 6 bases and J 2 bases; bases outside gene matches: 6. CDR3 nucleotides: TGTGCCAGCAGCAATGACAGGGAACAAGAGACCCAGTACTTC. It specifies CASSNDREQETQYF. The variable domain in full, with the rest retrieved from reference TRBV28 and TRBJ2-5, is DVKVTQSSRYLVKRTGEKVFLECVQDMDHENMFWYRQDPGLGLRLIYFSYDVKMKEKGDIPEGYSVSREKKERFSLILESASTNQTSMYLCASSNDREQETQYFGPGTRLLVL.

This clonotype appeared a few times. V and J are TRBV6-5 and TRBJ2-5; 8 bases are a match to TRBD2. The length of the CDR3 is 15 residues. The germline gives CDR1 MNHEY, CDR2 SVGAGI. Germline trimming cut 2 bases from V and 2 bases from J; bases unmatched to any gene: 4. The CDR3 bases are TGTGCCAGCAGTTACGGGGCGGGAGGACAAGAGACCCAGTACTTC. Protein product: CASSYGAGGQETQYF.

The V call is TRBV12-3 or TRBV12-4, the J call TRBJ1-5, with no clear D. V lost 6 bases and J 1 base, leaving 10 bases between the germline ends. The CDR3 has 14 residues. CDR3 region: CASSLSWSNQPQHF. The CDR3 DNA follows: TGTGCCAGCAGCCTTAGTTGGAGCAATCAGCCCCAGCATTTT.

The gene calls are TRBV28 and TRBJ2-1; D is unresolved. The length of the CDR3 is 15 residues. CDR1 and CDR2 from the germline V gene are MDHEN and SYDVKM. V lost 8 bases to trimming and J lost 1 base, with 15 bases between them. The DNA of the CDR3 is TGTGCCAGCCGAAGCACGGAATTTTCCTACAATGAGCAGTTCTTC. Protein: CASRSTEFSYNEQFF.

CDR3 nucleotide sequence: TGTGCCAGCAGTGAAGGTCTGGGGTCCGAGCAGTACTTC. It codes for CASSEGLGSEQYF. This chain links TRBV25-1 with TRBJ2-7; D gene uncertain. V gave up 2 bases and J gave up 6 bases, with 11 bases separating them. This CDR3 comprises 13 residues. Germline CDR1 reads MGHDK; CDR2 reads SYGVNS.

Ten or more counts support this clonotype. This chain links TRBV7-6 with TRBJ2-2, with D tentatively TRBD2 (5 bases). Looked up from germline, CDR1 is SGHVS and CDR2 is FNYEAQ. This CDR3 region has 13 residues. Trimming cost V 5 bases and J 4 bases, with 8 bases left between them. The CDR3 region is CASSDSVTGELFF. The CDR3 DNA sequence: TGTGCCAGCAGCGATAGCGTCACCGGGGAGCTGTTTTTT.

This clonotype came up many times. CDR3 loop: CASSWSAPGEKLFF. The CDR3 DNA reads as TGTGCCAGCAGTTGGTCAGCCCCGGGCGAAAAACTGTTTTTT. This chain uses TRBV25-1 with TRBJ1-4; D uncertain. This CDR3 has 14 residues. Deletions cut 5 bases from V and 8 bases from J, with 15 bases between. Per germline, CDR1 MGHDK and CDR2 SYGVNS.

This clonotype has just a few counts. The rearrangement links TRBV27 to TRBJ2-3, with D possibly being TRBD2 (7 bases). V lost 2 bases to trimming and J lost 1 base, with 13 bases between them. The CDR3 is 16 residues long. The germline V gene has CDR1 MNHEY and CDR2 SMNVEV (reference sequence). CDR3 residues: CASSLRGAIGTDTQYF. The CDR3 bases are TGTGCCAGCAGTTTACGGGGGGCAATCGGCACAGATACGCAGTATTTT.

The V and J genes are TRBV6-5 and TRBJ2-5; perhaps TRBD1 as D (5 bases). Germline CDR1 and CDR2: MNHEY and SVGAGI. The V end was cut by 5 bases, the J end by 2 bases, with 15 bases between. CDR3 length: 15 amino acids. CDR3 protein: CASSTHWTQQETQYF. Written as DNA, the CDR3 is TGTGCCAGCAGTACTCACTGGACACAACAAGAGACCCAGTACTTC.

The J gene is TRBJ2-7, the V gene TRBV11-2, with D possibly being TRBD2 (5 bases). V was clipped by 3 bases and J by 1 base, with 10 bases between them. The CDR3 contains 14 residues. Germline V gives CDR1 SGHAT, CDR2 FQNNGV. The CDR3 bases are TGTGCCAGCAGCTTGTCGGGAAAATCCTACGAGCAGTACTTC. Protein product: CASSLSGKSYEQYF.

The chain has TRBV12-3 or TRBV12-4 and TRBJ1-2; tentatively, D is TRBD1 (6 bases). The CDR3 covers 12 residues. With 3 bases removed from V and 9 bases from J, the gap between germline ends came to 11 bases. The CDR3 spells CASSFGGPSYTF. CDR3 bases: TGTGCCAGCAGTTTTGGGGGGCCCAGCTACACCTTC.

This clonotype was seen only a few times. CDR3 bases: TGCGCCAGCAGCCAAGATCTCAGCGGGGGGAACACCGGGGAGCTGTTTTTT. It yields the protein CASSQDLSGGNTGELFF. The rearrangement uses TRBV4-1 and TRBJ2-2, with 8 positions matching TRBD2. This CDR3 is built from 17 residues. The V gene end was trimmed by 0 bases and the J gene end by 1 base; junction bases not matched to a gene: 4. Germline V lookup: CDR1 MGHRA, CDR2 YSYEKL.

This clonotype showed up just a few times. The chain joins TRBV20-1 to TRBJ2-7, with 7 bases matching TRBD2. This CDR3 has 15 amino acids. V lost 4 bases to trimming and J lost 0 bases; unmatched junction nucleotides: 9. Looked up from germline, CDR1 is DFQATT and CDR2 is SNEGSKA (reference sequence). The CDR3 DNA reads as TGCAGTGCTATAGACCAGCGGGGTACCTCCTACGAGCAGTACTTC. It specifies CSAIDQRGTSYEQYF.

The chain carries TRBV7-9 and TRBJ1-1, with TRBD1 matching 10 bases. J was trimmed by 3 bases and V by 5 bases; bases with no gene match: 6. Germline CDR1 is SEHNR and CDR2 is FQNEAQ (reference sequence). The CDR3 length is 15 residues. This CDR3 reads CASSIIGQGDTEAFF. Written as DNA, the CDR3 is TGTGCCAGCAGCATCATTGGACAGGGGGACACTGAAGCTTTCTTT.

In its sample, this clonotype was seen a few times. The rearrangement links TRBV3-1 to TRBJ2-1; 10 bases align to TRBD2. Germline CDR1 LGHDT, CDR2 YNNKEL (reference sequence). This CDR3 has 16 amino acids. J gave up 4 bases and V 2 bases, and 5 bases lay outside the gene matches. CDR3 DNA sequence: TGTGCCAGCAGCCAAATGACTAGCGGGTTTTACAATGAGCAGTTCTTC. Amino acid sequence: CASSQMTSGFYNEQFF.

The chain joins TRBV28 to TRBJ2-7; D might be TRBD1 (6 bases). CDR3 length equals 15 residues. Trimming took off 1 base at V and 9 bases at J, with 19 bases between the two ends. Per germline, CDR1 MDHEN and CDR2 SYDVKM. The CDR3 sequence: CASSLLGQGNVGQYF. The CDR3 coding sequence is TGTGCCAGCAGTTTATTGGGTCAGGGGAATGTCGGGCAGTACTTC. The full variable domain, with the rest looked up from reference TRBV28 and TRBJ2-7, is DVKVTQSSRYLVKRTGEKVFLECVQDMDHENMFWYRQDPGLGLRLIYFSYDVKMKEKGDIPEGYSVSREKKERFSLILESASTNQTSMYLCASSLLGQGNVGQYFGPGTRLTVT.